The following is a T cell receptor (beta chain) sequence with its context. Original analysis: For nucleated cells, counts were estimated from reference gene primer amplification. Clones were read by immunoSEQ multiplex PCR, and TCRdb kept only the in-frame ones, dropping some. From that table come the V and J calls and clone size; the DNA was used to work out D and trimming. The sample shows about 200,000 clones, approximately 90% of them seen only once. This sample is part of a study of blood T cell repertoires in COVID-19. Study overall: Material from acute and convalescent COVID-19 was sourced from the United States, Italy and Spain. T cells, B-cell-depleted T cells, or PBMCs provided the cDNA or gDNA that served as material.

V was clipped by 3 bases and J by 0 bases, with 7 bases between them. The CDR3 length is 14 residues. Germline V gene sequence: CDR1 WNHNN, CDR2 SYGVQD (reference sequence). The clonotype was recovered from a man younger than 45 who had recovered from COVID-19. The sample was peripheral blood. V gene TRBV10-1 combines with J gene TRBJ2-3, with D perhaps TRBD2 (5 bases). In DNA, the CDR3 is TGCGCCAGCAGTGACCTAGCTAGCACAGATACGCAGTATTTT. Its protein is CASSDLASTDTQYF.